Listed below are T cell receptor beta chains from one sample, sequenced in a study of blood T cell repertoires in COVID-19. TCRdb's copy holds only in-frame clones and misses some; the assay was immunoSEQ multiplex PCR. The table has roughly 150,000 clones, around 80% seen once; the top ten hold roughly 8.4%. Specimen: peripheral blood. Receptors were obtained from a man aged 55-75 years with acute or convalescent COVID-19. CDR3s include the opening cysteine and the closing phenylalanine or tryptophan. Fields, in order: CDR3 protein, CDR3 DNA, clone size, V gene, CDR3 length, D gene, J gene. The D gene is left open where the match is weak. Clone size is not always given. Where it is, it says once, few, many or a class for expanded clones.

cdr3_aa: CASSSLAGQTYNEQFF
cdr3_nt: TGTGCCAGCAGCTCCCTAGCAGGACAGACCTACAATGAGCAGTTCTTC
clone_size: NA
v_call: TRBV11-2
cdr3_length: 16
d_call: NA
j_call: TRBJ2-1

cdr3_aa: CASSITGVNTEAFF
cdr3_nt: TGTGCCAGCAGCATCACAGGGGTGAACACTGAAGCTTTCTTT
clone_size: NA
v_call: TRBV7-9
cdr3_length: 14
d_call: TRBD1
j_call: TRBJ1-1

cdr3_aa: CASSLGGSAYGYTF
cdr3_nt: TGTGCCAGCAGCTTGGGAGGGTCCGCCTATGGCTACACCTTC
clone_size: NA
v_call: TRBV5-4
cdr3_length: 14
d_call: NA
j_call: TRBJ1-2

cdr3_aa: CASSFRDRANEQYF
cdr3_nt: TGCGCCAGCAGCTTCCGGGACAGGGCGAACGAGCAGTACTTC
clone_size: NA
v_call: TRBV5-1
cdr3_length: 14
d_call: TRBD1
j_call: TRBJ2-7

cdr3_aa: CASSFYVEGGGGASGSQHF
cdr3_nt: TGTGCCAGCAGTTTCTACGTCGAGGGAGGCGGGGGCGCCTCAGGGTCCCAGCATTTT
clone_size: NA
v_call: TRBV28
cdr3_length: 19
d_call: NA
j_call: TRBJ1-5

cdr3_aa: CASTRDRGYEQYF
cdr3_nt: TGTGCCAGTACCCGGGACAGGGGCTACGAGCAGTACTTC
clone_size: NA
v_call: TRBV19
cdr3_length: 13
d_call: TRBD1
j_call: TRBJ2-7

cdr3_aa: CASSPGQGSETQYF
cdr3_nt: TGCGCCAGCAGCCCCGGACAGGGTTCAGAGACCCAGTACTTC
clone_size: NA
v_call: TRBV5-1
cdr3_length: 14
d_call: TRBD1
j_call: TRBJ2-5

cdr3_aa: CASSLSGTGGYEQYF
cdr3_nt: TGTGCCAGCAGCCTCTCCGGGACAGGGGGCTACGAGCAGTACTTC
clone_size: NA
v_call: TRBV5-4
cdr3_length: 15
d_call: TRBD1
j_call: TRBJ2-7

cdr3_aa: CASSLTSGVGANVLTF
cdr3_nt: TGTGCCAGCAGCCTTACGTCCGGGGTTGGGGCCAACGTCCTGACTTTC
clone_size: few
v_call: TRBV13
cdr3_length: 16
d_call: NA
j_call: TRBJ2-6

cdr3_aa: CASSAQGGNQPQHF
cdr3_nt: TGTGCCAGCTCAGCGCAGGGCGGCAATCAGCCCCAGCATTTT
clone_size: NA
v_call: TRBV18
cdr3_length: 14
d_call: NA
j_call: TRBJ1-5

cdr3_aa: CASSRGGARETQYF
cdr3_nt: TGTGCCAGCAGTCGCGGGGGGGCCAGGGAGACCCAGTACTTC
clone_size: few
v_call: TRBV7-2
cdr3_length: 14
d_call: TRBD2
j_call: TRBJ2-5

cdr3_aa: CASSQETPGHSGNTIYF
cdr3_nt: TGTGCCAGCAGCCAAGAGACCCCAGGGCACTCTGGAAACACCATATATTTT
clone_size: NA
v_call: TRBV4-2
cdr3_length: 17
d_call: NA
j_call: TRBJ1-3

cdr3_aa: CASSFLGAGVQETQYF
cdr3_nt: TGCGCCAGCAGCTTCCTGGGGGCGGGGGTTCAAGAGACCCAGTACTTC
clone_size: NA
v_call: TRBV4-1
cdr3_length: 16
d_call: NA
j_call: TRBJ2-5

cdr3_aa: CASSQYPRGDTEAFF
cdr3_nt: TGCGCCAGCAGTCAATACCCGCGGGGGGACACTGAAGCTTTCTTT
clone_size: NA
v_call: TRBV23-1
cdr3_length: 15
d_call: NA
j_call: TRBJ1-1

cdr3_aa: CASSGTGQRTGELFF
cdr3_nt: TGTGCCAGCAGTGGGACAGGGCAGCGCACCGGGGAGCTGTTTTTT
clone_size: NA
v_call: TRBV25-1
cdr3_length: 15
d_call: TRBD1
j_call: TRBJ2-2

cdr3_aa: CASSPRQVYGYTF
cdr3_nt: TGTGCCAGCAGCCCGCGGCAAGTCTATGGCTACACCTTC
clone_size: NA
v_call: TRBV12-3/TRBV12-4
cdr3_length: 13
d_call: NA
j_call: TRBJ1-2

cdr3_aa: CASSRGLTNTEAFF
cdr3_nt: TGTGCCAGCAGCCGAGGACTCACGAACACTGAAGCTTTCTTT
clone_size: NA
v_call: TRBV3-1/TRBV3-2
cdr3_length: 14
d_call: NA
j_call: TRBJ1-1

cdr3_aa: CASSTPGTGTGNTIYF
cdr3_nt: TGTGCCAGCAGCACCCCAGGGACAGGGACTGGAAACACCATATATTTT
clone_size: NA
v_call: TRBV7-2
cdr3_length: 16
d_call: TRBD1
j_call: TRBJ1-3

cdr3_aa: CASSPGDWAYNSPLHF
cdr3_nt: TGTGCCAGTAGTCCCGGGGACTGGGCCTATAATTCACCCCTCCACTTT
clone_size: once
v_call: TRBV19
cdr3_length: 16
d_call: NA
j_call: TRBJ1-6

cdr3_aa: CASSSHSNYGYTF
cdr3_nt: TGTGCCAGCAGTTCCCACAGCAACTATGGCTACACCTTC
clone_size: NA
v_call: TRBV28
cdr3_length: 13
d_call: NA
j_call: TRBJ1-2

cdr3_aa: CASSYTGGPGNTIYF
cdr3_nt: TGTGCCAGCAGCTACACGGGAGGGCCTGGAAACACCATATATTTT
clone_size: NA
v_call: TRBV5-4
cdr3_length: 15
d_call: NA
j_call: TRBJ1-3

cdr3_aa: CASSRGTGRYGYTF
cdr3_nt: TGTGCCAGCAGTCGGGGGACAGGTCGCTATGGCTACACCTTC
clone_size: NA
v_call: TRBV6-5
cdr3_length: 14
d_call: TRBD1
j_call: TRBJ1-2

cdr3_aa: CASSITGAGGEQYF
cdr3_nt: TGCGCCAGCAGCATAACCGGGGCCGGGGGGGAGCAGTACTTC
clone_size: NA
v_call: TRBV5-1
cdr3_length: 14
d_call: TRBD2
j_call: TRBJ2-7

cdr3_aa: CASSWGQGYEQYF
cdr3_nt: TGTGCCAGCAGTTGGGGACAGGGCTACGAGCAGTACTTC
clone_size: NA
v_call: TRBV6-6
cdr3_length: 13
d_call: TRBD1
j_call: TRBJ2-7

cdr3_aa: CASSETGNTEAFF
cdr3_nt: TGCGCCAGCAGTGAGACGGGGAACACTGAAGCTTTCTTT
clone_size: NA
v_call: TRBV10-2
cdr3_length: 13
d_call: NA
j_call: TRBJ1-1

cdr3_aa: CASSENQGGNSPLHF
cdr3_nt: TGTGCCAGCAGTGAAAATCAAGGGGGCAATTCACCCCTCCACTTT
clone_size: NA
v_call: TRBV2
cdr3_length: 15
d_call: TRBD1
j_call: TRBJ1-6

cdr3_aa: CASRAMDGADF
cdr3_nt: TGTGCCAGCAGAGCAATGGACGGAGCGGACTTC
clone_size: NA
v_call: TRBV6-5
cdr3_length: 11
d_call: NA
j_call: TRBJ2-7

cdr3_aa: CATSDQGAGEAFF
cdr3_nt: TGTGCCACCAGTGATCAGGGGGCGGGTGAAGCTTTCTTT
clone_size: NA
v_call: TRBV24-1
cdr3_length: 13
d_call: TRBD1
j_call: TRBJ1-1

cdr3_aa: CASSLRGGATYEQYF
cdr3_nt: TGCGCCAGCAGCCTCCGGGGGGGGGCTACCTACGAGCAGTACTTC
clone_size: NA
v_call: TRBV4-1
cdr3_length: 15
d_call: TRBD2
j_call: TRBJ2-7